This TCR delta chain was captured in a study of gamma-delta chains in newborns, infants, children. The V gene's germline CDR1 is GEAIGNYY and CDR2 EKD. The ends were cut back, 0 bases at V and 0 bases at J, with 13 bases in the middle. There are 16 residues in the CDR3. TCRdb reanalyzed the reads using CATT. The sample includes more than 9,000 delta-chain clones, 22% seen only once; the top ten take 4% to 5.5%. Material: blood. This sequence joins TRDV2 and TRDJ1; perhaps TRDD3 as D (6 bases). The clonotype comes from a child who was a newborn, infant or young child, either healthy, febrile or measles-vaccinated (not recorded which). For the CDR3, the DNA is TGTGCCTGTGACACCGTCGGGATGGGGGACACCGATAAACTCATCTTT. Its protein product is CACDTVGMGDTDKLIF.